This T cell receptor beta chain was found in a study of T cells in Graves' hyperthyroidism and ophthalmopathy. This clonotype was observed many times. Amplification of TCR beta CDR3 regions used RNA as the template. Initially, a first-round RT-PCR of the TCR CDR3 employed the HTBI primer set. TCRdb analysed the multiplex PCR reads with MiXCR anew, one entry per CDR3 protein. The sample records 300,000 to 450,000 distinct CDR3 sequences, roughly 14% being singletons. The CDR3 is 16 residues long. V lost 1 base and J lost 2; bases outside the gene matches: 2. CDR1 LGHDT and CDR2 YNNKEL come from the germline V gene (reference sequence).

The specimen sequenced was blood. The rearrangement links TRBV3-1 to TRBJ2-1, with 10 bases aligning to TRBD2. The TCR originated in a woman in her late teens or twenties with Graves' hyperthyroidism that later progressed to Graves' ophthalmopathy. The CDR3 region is CASSQGLAGAYNEQFF. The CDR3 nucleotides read TGTGCCAGCAGCCAAGGGCTAGCGGGAGCCTACAATGAGCAGTTCTTC.